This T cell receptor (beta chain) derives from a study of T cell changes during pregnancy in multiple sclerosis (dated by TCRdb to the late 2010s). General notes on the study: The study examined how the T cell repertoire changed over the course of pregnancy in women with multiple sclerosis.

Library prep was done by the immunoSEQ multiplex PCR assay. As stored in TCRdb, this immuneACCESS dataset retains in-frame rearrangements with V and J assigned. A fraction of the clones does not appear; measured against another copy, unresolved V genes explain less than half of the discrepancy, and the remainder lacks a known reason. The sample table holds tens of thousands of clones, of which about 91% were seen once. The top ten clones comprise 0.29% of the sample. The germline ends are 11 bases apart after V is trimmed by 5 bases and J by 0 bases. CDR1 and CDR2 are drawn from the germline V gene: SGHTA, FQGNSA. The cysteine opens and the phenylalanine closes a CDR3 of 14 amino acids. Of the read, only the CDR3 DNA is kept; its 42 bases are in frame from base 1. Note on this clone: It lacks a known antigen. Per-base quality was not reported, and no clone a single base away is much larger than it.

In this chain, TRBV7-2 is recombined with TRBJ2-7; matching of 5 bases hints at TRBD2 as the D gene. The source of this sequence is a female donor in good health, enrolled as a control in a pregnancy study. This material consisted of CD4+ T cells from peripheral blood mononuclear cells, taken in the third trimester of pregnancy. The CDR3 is CASSRRRDSYEQYF. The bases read TGTGCCAGCAGCCGCCGCCGGGACTCCTACGAGCAGTACTTC.